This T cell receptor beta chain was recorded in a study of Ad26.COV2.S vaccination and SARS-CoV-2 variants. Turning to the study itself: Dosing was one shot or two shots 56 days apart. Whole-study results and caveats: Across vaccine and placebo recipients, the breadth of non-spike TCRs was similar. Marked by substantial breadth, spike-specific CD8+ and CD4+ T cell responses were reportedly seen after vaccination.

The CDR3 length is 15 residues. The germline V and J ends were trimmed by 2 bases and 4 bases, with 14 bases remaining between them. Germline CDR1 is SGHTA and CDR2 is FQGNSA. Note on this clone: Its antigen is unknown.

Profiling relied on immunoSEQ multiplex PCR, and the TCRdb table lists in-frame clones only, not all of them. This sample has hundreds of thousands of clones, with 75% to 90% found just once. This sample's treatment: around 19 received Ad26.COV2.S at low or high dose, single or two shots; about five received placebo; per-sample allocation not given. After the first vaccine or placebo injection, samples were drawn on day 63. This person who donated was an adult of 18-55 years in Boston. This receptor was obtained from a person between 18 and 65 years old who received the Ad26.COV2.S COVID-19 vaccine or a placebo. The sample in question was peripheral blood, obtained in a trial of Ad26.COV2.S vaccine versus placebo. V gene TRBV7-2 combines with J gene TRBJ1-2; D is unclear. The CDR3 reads CASSLRPADRYGYTF. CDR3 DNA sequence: TGTGCCAGCAGCTTAAGGCCGGCAGATCGCTATGGCTACACCTTC.